In its sample, the clone carrying this TCR delta chain was seen a few times. Its antigen is not identified. Only one base separates this from a far larger clonotype, so it likely reflects a read error. Gammadelta T cells were flow-sorted from PBMC into Vgamma9/Vdelta2+ and Vdelta2-negative populations for bulk analysis. This sample is drawn from a study of γδ T cells in repeated Plasmodium falciparum infection. Looking at the study overall: Over about 640 days, donors received four mosquito-bite P. falciparum NF54 infections. Study-level points and caveats: Over time and infection, Vgamma9/Vdelta2+ repertoires remained highly stable and polyclonal.

This CDR3 region has 15 residues. Germline V lookup: CDR1 GEAIGNYY, CDR2 EKD. The V end was cut by 3 bases, the J end by 6 bases, with 19 bases between. Sequencing covered both gamma and delta TCR chains per sample. TCRdb fed the multiplex PCR reads into CATT to redo clone calling. The sample has approximately 93,000 delta-chain clones, roughly 0.9% seen once. The clonotype originates from a pool of human donors (malaria-infected and uninfected, not separated). The rearrangement links TRDV2 to TRDJ1, with D possibly being TRDD3 (5 bases). Here the J gene was assigned by germline matching of the DNA, as TCRdb has none. Sequenced sample: gamma-delta T cells from blood. The CDR3 DNA reads TGTGCCTGTGACGCTTTACTAGGGGACCAAAATAAACTCATCTTT. Translation gives CACDALLGDQNKLIF.